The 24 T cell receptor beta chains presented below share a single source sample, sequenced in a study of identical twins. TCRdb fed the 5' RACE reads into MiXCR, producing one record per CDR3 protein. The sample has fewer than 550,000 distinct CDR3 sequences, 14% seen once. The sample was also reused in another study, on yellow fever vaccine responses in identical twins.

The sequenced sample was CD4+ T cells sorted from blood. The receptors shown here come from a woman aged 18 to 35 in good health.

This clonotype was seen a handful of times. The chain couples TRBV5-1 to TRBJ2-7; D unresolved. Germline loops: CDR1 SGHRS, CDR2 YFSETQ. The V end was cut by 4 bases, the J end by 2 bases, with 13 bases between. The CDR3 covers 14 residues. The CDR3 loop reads CASSIDIYPYEQYF. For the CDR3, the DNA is TGCGCCAGCAGCATCGACATATACCCCTACGAGCAGTACTTC. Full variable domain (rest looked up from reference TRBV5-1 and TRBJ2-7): KAGVTQTPRYLIKTRGQQVTLSCSPISGHRSVSWYQQTPGQGLQFLFEYFSETQRNKGNFPGRFSGRQFSNSRSEMNVSTLELGDSALYLCASSIDIYPYEQYFGPGTRLTVT.

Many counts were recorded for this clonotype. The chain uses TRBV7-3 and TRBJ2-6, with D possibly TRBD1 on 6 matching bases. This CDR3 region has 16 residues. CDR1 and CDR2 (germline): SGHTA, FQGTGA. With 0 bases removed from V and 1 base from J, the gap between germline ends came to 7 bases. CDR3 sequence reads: CASSLTGTSGANVLTF. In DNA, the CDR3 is TGTGCCAGCAGCTTAACCGGGACATCTGGGGCCAACGTCCTGACTTTC.

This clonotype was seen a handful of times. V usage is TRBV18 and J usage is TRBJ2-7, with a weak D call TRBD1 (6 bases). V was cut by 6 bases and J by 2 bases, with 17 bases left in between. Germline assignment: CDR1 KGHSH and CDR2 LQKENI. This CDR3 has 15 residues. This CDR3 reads CASSHGGGQAYEQYF. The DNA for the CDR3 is TGTGCCAGCTCTCACGGTGGGGGCCAAGCCTACGAGCAGTACTTC.

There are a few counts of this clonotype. This CDR3 reads CASKEYIGTDPYEQYF. The CDR3 DNA reads as TGTGCCAGCAAAGAATATATCGGAACAGACCCCTACGAGCAGTACTTC. The rearrangement uses TRBV6-1 and TRBJ2-7, with D hard to call. The CDR3 has 16 residues. CDR1 MNHNS and CDR2 SASEGT come from the germline V gene. Trimming took 7 bases from V and 2 from J, leaving 21 bases between them.

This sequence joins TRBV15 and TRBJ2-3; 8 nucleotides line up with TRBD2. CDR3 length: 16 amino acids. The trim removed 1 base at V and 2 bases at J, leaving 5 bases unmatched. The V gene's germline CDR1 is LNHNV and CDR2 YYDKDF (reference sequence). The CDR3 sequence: CATSRGTSQHTDTQYF. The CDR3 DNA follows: TGTGCCACCAGCAGAGGGACTAGCCAGCACACAGATACGCAGTATTTT.

The CDR3 sequence is CSVDGLGNGYTF. Written as DNA, the CDR3 is TGCAGCGTTGACGGGTTGGGGAACGGCTACACCTTC. The chain employs TRBV29-1 and TRBJ1-2; D remains unclear. Trimming removed 3 bases from V and 8 bases from J, with 13 bases in between. In germline, CDR1 is SQVTM, CDR2 ANQGSEA. CDR3 length: 12 residues.

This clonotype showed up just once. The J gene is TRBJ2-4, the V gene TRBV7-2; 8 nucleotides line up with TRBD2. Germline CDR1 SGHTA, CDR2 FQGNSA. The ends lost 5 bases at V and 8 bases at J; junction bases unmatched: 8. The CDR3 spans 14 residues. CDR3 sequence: CASSPAGGPDIQYF. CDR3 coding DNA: TGTGCCAGCAGCCCCGCGGGGGGTCCGGACATTCAGTACTTC.

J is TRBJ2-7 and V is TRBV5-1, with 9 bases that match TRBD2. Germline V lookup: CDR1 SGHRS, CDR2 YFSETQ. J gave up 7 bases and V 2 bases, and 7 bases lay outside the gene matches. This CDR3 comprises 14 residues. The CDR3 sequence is CASSFAGGHQEQYF. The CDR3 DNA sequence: TGCGCCAGCAGCTTTGCGGGGGGGCATCAGGAGCAGTACTTC.

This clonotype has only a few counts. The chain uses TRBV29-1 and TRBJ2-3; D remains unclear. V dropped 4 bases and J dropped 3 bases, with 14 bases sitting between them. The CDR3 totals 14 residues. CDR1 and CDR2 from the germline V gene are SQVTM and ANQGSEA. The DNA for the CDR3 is TGCAGCGTTGGGGCAGCCGTGGGGACAGATACGCAGTATTTT. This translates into CSVGAAVGTDTQYF.

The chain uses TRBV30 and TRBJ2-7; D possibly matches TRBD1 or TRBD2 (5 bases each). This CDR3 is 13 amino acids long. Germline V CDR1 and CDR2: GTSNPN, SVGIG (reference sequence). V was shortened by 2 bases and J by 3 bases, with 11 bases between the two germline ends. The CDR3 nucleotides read TGTGCCTGGAGTAACCAGGGAGTCTACGAGCAGTACTTC. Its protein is CAWSNQGVYEQYF.

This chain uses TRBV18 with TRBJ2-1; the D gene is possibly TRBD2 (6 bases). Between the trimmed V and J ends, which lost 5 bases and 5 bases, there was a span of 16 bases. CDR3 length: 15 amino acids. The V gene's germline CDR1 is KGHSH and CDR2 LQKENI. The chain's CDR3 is CASSSRLGEDNEQFF. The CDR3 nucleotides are TGTGCCAGCTCATCGAGACTAGGGGAGGACAATGAGCAGTTCTTC.

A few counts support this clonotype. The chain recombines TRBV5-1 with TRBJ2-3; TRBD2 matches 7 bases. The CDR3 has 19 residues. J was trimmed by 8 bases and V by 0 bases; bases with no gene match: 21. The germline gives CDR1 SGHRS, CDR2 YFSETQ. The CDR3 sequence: CASSLVGAGTTVLLATQYF. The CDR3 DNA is TGCGCCAGCAGCTTGGTAGGAGCCGGGACTACCGTTTTGCTAGCTACGCAGTATTTT.

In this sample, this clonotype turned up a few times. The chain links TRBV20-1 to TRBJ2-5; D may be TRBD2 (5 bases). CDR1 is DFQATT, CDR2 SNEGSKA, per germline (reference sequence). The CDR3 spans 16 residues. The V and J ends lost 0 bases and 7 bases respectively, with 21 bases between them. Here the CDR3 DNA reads TGCAGTGCTAGAGATCCCCTAGCTCCGTCGAAAGGGACCCAGTACTTC. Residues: CSARDPLAPSKGTQYF.

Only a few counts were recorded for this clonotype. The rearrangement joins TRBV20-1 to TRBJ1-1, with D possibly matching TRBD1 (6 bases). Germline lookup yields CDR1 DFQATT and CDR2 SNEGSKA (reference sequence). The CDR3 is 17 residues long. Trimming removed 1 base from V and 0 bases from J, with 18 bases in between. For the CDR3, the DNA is TGCAGTGCTAGAGCGGCCGGGCGGGGGCTTGTGAACACTGAAGCTTTCTTT. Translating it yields CSARAAGRGLVNTEAFF.

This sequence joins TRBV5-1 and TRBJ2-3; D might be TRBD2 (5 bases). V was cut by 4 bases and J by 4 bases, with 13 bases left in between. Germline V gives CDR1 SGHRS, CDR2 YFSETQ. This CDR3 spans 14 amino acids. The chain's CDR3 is CASSPFSVPDTQYF. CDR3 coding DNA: TGCGCCAGCAGCCCATTTAGCGTCCCAGATACGCAGTATTTT.

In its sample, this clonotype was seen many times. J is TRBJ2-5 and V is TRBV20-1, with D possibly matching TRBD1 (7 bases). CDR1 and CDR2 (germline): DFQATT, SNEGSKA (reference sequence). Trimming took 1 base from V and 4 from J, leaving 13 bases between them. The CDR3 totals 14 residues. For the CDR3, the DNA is TGCAGTGCTAGAGCGGGGCAGGGGGGAGAGACCCAGTACTTC. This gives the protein CSARAGQGGETQYF.

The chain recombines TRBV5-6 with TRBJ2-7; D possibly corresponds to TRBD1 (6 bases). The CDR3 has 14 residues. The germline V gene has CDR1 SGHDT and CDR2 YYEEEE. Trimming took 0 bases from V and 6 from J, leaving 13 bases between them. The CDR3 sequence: CASSLARGSVEQYF. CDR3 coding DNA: TGTGCCAGCAGCTTGGCCAGGGGTTCAGTCGAGCAGTACTTC.

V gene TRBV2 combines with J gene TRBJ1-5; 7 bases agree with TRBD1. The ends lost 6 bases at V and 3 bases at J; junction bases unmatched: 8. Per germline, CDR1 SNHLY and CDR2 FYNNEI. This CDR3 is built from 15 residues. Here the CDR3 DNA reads TGTGCCAGCAGCCTAAGGGGGCTAAACAATCAGCCCCAGCATTTT. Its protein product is CASSLRGLNNQPQHF. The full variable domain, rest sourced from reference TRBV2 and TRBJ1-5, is EPEVTQTPSHQVTQMGQEVILRCVPISNHLYFYWYRQILGQKVEFLVSFYNNEISEKSEIFDDQFSVERPDGSNFTLKIRSTKLEDSAMYFCASSLRGLNNQPQHFGDGTRLSIL.

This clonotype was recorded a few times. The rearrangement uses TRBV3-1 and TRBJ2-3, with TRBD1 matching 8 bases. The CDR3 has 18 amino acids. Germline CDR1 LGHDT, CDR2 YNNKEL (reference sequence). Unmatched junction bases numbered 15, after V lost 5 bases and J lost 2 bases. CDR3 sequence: CASSFWTGSRGNTDTQYF. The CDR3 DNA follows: TGTGCCAGCAGCTTCTGGACAGGGAGTAGAGGAAACACAGATACGCAGTATTTT.

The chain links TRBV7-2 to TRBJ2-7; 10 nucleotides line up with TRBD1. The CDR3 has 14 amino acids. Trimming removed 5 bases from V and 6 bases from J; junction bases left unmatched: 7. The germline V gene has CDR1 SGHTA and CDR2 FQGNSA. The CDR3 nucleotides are TGTGCCAGCAGCCCCCCGGGACAGGGGTCCGAGCAGTACTTC. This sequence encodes CASSPPGQGSEQYF.

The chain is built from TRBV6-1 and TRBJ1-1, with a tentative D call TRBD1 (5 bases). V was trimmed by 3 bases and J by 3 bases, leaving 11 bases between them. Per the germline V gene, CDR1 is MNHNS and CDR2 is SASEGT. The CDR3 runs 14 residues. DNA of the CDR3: TGTGCCAGCAGTGATCGGGGCTTGGACACTGAAGCTTTCTTT. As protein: CASSDRGLDTEAFF.

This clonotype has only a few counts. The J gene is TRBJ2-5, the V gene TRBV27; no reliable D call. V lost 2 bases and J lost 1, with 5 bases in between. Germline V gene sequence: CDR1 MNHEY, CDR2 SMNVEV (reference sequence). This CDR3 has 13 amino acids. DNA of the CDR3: TGTGCCAGCAGTTTAAGCATCCAAGAGACCCAGTACTTC. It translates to CASSLSIQETQYF.

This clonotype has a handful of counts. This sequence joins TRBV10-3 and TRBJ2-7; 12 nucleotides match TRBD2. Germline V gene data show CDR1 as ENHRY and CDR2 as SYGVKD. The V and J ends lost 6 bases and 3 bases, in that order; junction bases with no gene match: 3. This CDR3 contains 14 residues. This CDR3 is CAIRQGLAGYEQYF. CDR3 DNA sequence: TGTGCCATCAGGCAGGGACTAGCGGGCTACGAGCAGTACTTC.

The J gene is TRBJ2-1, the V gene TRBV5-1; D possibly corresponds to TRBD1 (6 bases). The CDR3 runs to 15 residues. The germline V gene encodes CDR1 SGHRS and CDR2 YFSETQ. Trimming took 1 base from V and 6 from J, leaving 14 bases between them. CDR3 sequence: CASSLQQGLGNEQFF. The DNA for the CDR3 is TGCGCCAGCAGCTTGCAACAGGGCCTGGGCAATGAGCAGTTCTTC.